The clone carrying this T cell receptor (beta chain) was observed a few times. Its specificity is unknown. TCRdb's copy holds only in-frame clones and misses some; the assay was immunoSEQ multiplex PCR. The repertoire consists of approximately 15,000 clones, with roughly two fifths occurring once and the leading ten covering around 43%. Stated time point: after neoadjuvant nivolumab, at surgical resection. The sample is drawn from a study of neoadjuvant anti-PD-1 for oral cavity cancer. Study-level findings and limits: Greater tumor shrinkage accompanied bigger post-treatment sizes of preexisting clones.

This TCR derives from a person between 40 and 79 years old with oral cavity squamous cell carcinoma. Sequenced here: tumor tissue, sampled after nivolumab (anti-PD-1) treatment.

In DNA, the CDR3 is TGTGCCAGCAGCTTAGTGGGAAGGGGGGGTACTGAAGCTTTCTTT. This gives the protein CASSLVGRGGTEAFF. The V and J genes are TRBV7-6 and TRBJ1-1; D might be TRBD1 (6 bases). V lost 1 base and J lost 5, with 14 bases in between. Germline CDR1 is SGHVS and CDR2 is FNYEAQ. The CDR3 is 15 amino acids.